This entry lists 12 T cell receptor beta chains sequenced from one sample in a study of lymphopenia after photon versus proton radiotherapy. Profiled with immunoSEQ multiplex PCR; TCRdb holds only in-frame clones, not every one. The table has roughly 65,000 clones, approximately 90% seen once. The sample here was peripheral blood, taken from a patient treated with photon-based radiotherapy. The receptors come from a woman aged 70-85 years with pancreatic cancer.

The chain has TRBV5-8 and TRBJ2-3, with 9 positions matching TRBD1. The V gene's germline CDR1 is SGHTS and CDR2 YDEGEE. CDR3 length: 16 residues. V gave up 0 bases and J gave up 4 bases; unmatched junction bases: 6. CDR3 protein: CASSLGDRVDADTQYF. The DNA of the CDR3 is TGTGCCAGCAGCTTGGGGGACAGGGTTGATGCAGATACGCAGTATTTT.

This chain uses TRBV6-6 with TRBJ1-1; perhaps TRBD1 as D (6 bases). The CDR3 length is 14 residues. Germline assignment: CDR1 MNHNY and CDR2 SVGAGI (reference sequence). V was clipped by 7 bases and J by 0 bases, with 12 bases between them. The CDR3 spells CASILTGLNTEAFF. The CDR3 DNA is TGTGCCAGCATACTGACAGGACTGAACACTGAAGCTTTCTTT.

The V gene is TRBV7-6, the J gene TRBJ2-3, with TRBD2 matching over 12 bases. The germline gives CDR1 SGHVS, CDR2 FNYEAQ. CDR3 length equals 16 residues. V shed 3 bases, J shed 4 bases, and the junction held 5 bases outside the gene matches. CDR3 nucleotide sequence: TGTGCCAGCAGCTTCCTAGCGGGAGGGCCTGCAGATACGCAGTATTTT. Amino acid sequence: CASSFLAGGPADTQYF.

This chain uses TRBV11-2 with TRBJ2-2, with 9 bases that match TRBD2. This CDR3 is built from 15 residues. From germline, CDR1 is SGHAT and CDR2 FQNNGV. V lost 3 bases, J lost 3 bases, and 2 bases stayed unmatched. The CDR3 region has the DNA TGTGCCAGCAGCTTCGCTAGCGGGGACACCGGGGAGCTGTTTTTT. Encoded protein: CASSFASGDTGELFF.

Points on this clone: The same CDR3 also results from other DNA sequences found in this sample. The rearrangement links TRBV7-9 to TRBJ2-3, with no clear D. Germline CDR1 SEHNR, CDR2 FQNEAQ (reference sequence). The CDR3 consists of 15 residues. Trimming pared 1 base from V and 0 bases from J, leaving 8 bases between. The CDR3 region is CASSLEGRSTDTQYF. For the CDR3, the DNA is TGTGCCAGCAGCTTAGAGGGTCGGAGCACAGATACGCAGTATTTT.

This clone occurred a few times. The CDR3 protein is CASSIDRFYEQYF. DNA of the CDR3: TGTGCCAGTAGTATAGATCGCTTCTACGAGCAGTACTTC. This chain uses TRBV19 with TRBJ2-7; the D is unclear. With 0 bases removed from V and 3 bases from J, the gap between germline ends came to 6 bases. This CDR3 region has 13 residues. CDR1 LNHDA and CDR2 SQIVND come from the germline V gene (reference sequence).

This sequence joins TRBV6-5 and TRBJ1-2; 7 bases match TRBD1. The CDR3 is made up of 13 amino acids. The V gene end was trimmed by 0 bases and the J gene end by 8 bases; junction bases not matched to a gene: 3. Germline V gene sequence: CDR1 MNHEY, CDR2 SVGAGI. This CDR3 is CASSYSWTGGYTF. The DNA of the CDR3 is TGTGCCAGCAGTTACTCTTGGACAGGCGGCTACACCTTC.

The gene calls are TRBV28 and TRBJ1-5; 8 nucleotides align to TRBD1. V shed 4 bases and J 2 bases; nucleotides not matched to a gene: 7. Looked up from germline, CDR1 is MDHEN and CDR2 is SYDVKM. The CDR3 is made up of 16 amino acids. CDR3 region: CASSYRQGFGNQPQHF. CDR3 nucleotides: TGTGCCAGCAGTTATAGACAGGGGTTTGGCAATCAGCCCCAGCATTTT.

This clone was seen a single time. The chain combines TRBV10-3 with TRBJ2-2; TRBD1 or TRBD2 may be the D gene (6 bases each). Trimming pared 11 bases from V and 1 base from J, leaving 17 bases between. The CDR3 totals 15 residues. The germline gives CDR1 ENHRY, CDR2 SYGVKD. The CDR3 loop reads CASVRDTLNTGELFF. CDR3 coding DNA: TGTGCCTCCGTGCGGGACACCCTGAACACCGGGGAGCTGTTTTTT.

The chain links TRBV6-5 to TRBJ1-2, with TRBD1 identical over 9 bases. After removal of 7 bases from V and 8 bases from J, the junction contained 5 bases not matched to a gene. Germline CDR1 and CDR2: MNHEY and SVGAGI. CDR3 size: 12 residues. CDR3 DNA: TGTGCCAGCACTACAACAGGGGGCGGCTACACCTTC. As protein: CASTTTGGGYTF.

This chain connects TRBV27 to TRBJ2-4; TRBD1 is a possible D gene (5 bases). Deletions cut 8 bases from V and 0 bases from J, with 14 bases between. This CDR3 spans 15 amino acids. Germline CDR1 and CDR2: MNHEY and SMNVEV (reference sequence). CDR3 residues: CASATVGLAKNIQYF. CDR3 in DNA: TGTGCCAGCGCAACGGTGGGGCTAGCCAAAAACATTCAGTACTTC.

The DNA of the CDR3 is TGTGCCAGCAGCTCGGGGACAGTCTACGAGCAGTACTTC. Translated, it gives CASSSGTVYEQYF. The rearrangement links TRBV11-2 to TRBJ2-7; 7 nucleotides agree with TRBD1. CDR3 length: 13 amino acids. Looked up from germline, CDR1 is SGHAT and CDR2 is FQNNGV. V gave up 4 bases and J gave up 3 bases; unmatched junction bases: 3.